This entry features one T cell receptor beta chain sequence. Germline CDR1 MNHEY, CDR2 SVGAGI. The CDR3 consists of 12 residues. V was pared by 6 bases and J by 4 bases, with 9 bases between. This sample was included in a study of blood T cell repertoires in COVID-19. Study background: Both acute and convalescent COVID-19 samples were obtained from the United States, Italy and Spain. T cells, B-cell-depleted T cells, or PBMCs supplied cDNA or gDNA.

As processed by the authors: Reference gene primer amplification gave estimated nucleated cell counts. Sequencing was performed with immunoSEQ multiplex PCR; in TCRdb, only in-frame clones are kept and a portion is missing. That table gives V, J and clone size, and the DNA gave D and trimming. The sample yields 50,000 to 70,000 clones, 70% to 85% seen once. This chain uses TRBV6-5 with TRBJ1-2; tentatively, D is TRBD1 (6 bases). What was sequenced was peripheral blood. This receptor was obtained from a woman in her sixties or seventies with acute or convalescent COVID-19. The chain's CDR3 is CASSIQGYGYTF. The CDR3 DNA reads as TGTGCCAGCAGCATACAGGGCTATGGCTACACCTTC.